The T cell receptor (beta chain) described here comes from a study of regulatory T cells in long-lasting Graves disease. General study findings and limits: Persistent disease exhibited a predilection for TRBV28, TRBJ1-2 and TRBJ2-5. The TCR repertoire of persistent Graves' patients was less diverse than that of newly diagnosed ones.

Arm-PCR of CDR3 regions with iRepertoire HTBI primers generated TCR beta libraries. In TCRdb, the multiplex PCR reads were re-called with MiXCR into one record per CDR3 protein. The profile shows roughly 560,000 distinct CDR3 sequences, about 16% of them singletons. About this clonotype itself: Its antigen is not known.

The time point is: newly diagnosed GD, antithyroid drugs for less than 3 months. Extracted RNA from PBMCs served as the source of the TCR library. The CDR3 runs 14 residues. Germline V gene lookup returns CDR1 SNHLY and CDR2 FYNNEI. V was shortened by 6 bases and J by 5 bases, with 16 bases between the two germline ends. Separately, the same data were catalogued under a study of T cells in Graves' hyperthyroidism and ophthalmopathy. Per that paper: Ophthalmopathy stood apart from stable hyperthyroidism in a 13 V-J model.

This sequence was found in a woman aged 35-65 years with Graves disease. This chain uses TRBV2 with TRBJ2-5; D possibly corresponds to TRBD1 (7 bases). The specimen was peripheral blood mononuclear cells (PBMCs), collected at new diagnosis, from a patient treated with antithyroid drugs. The DNA of the CDR3 is TGTGCCAGCAGCTCCGGACAGGCGGGGGAGACCCAGTACTTC. Translated, it gives CASSSGQAGETQYF.